The present T cell receptor beta chain was sequenced within a study of CD8 T cells in ankylosing spondylitis. Notes on the study in general: In peripheral blood, disease-linked CD8+ clones occurred at relatively low frequencies. Within matched ankylosing spondylitis synovial fluid, disease-linked clones were reportedly significantly enriched.

A word on this clonotype: Its cognate antigen is unknown.

Quantitative 5'-RACE with molecular barcodes generated TCR beta libraries. TCRdb itself ran the 5' RACE reads through MiXCR, one entry per CDR3 protein. The sample contains approximately 300,000 distinct CDR3 sequences, around 21% of which appear only once. This sequence originates from a female donor with ankylosing spondylitis or in good health (not recorded which). The specimen was blood, either unsorted or a sorted T cell fraction (not recorded which).

The CDR3 here is CASSPGQPSGANVLTF. DNA of the CDR3: TGCGCCAGCAGCCCGGGACAGCCCTCTGGGGCCAACGTCCTGACTTTC. The gene calls are TRBV5-1 and TRBJ2-6, with 7 nucleotides matching TRBD1. This CDR3 region has 16 residues. Germline lookup yields CDR1 SGHRS and CDR2 YFSETQ. Trimming cost V 4 bases and J 0 bases; bases outside gene matches: 4.